This T cell receptor (beta chain) was found in a study of beta chain features in type 1 diabetes. Study information: There were 107,917,701 sorted cells examined across all samples.

Expressed TCRB transcripts were sequenced after all isolated RNA was converted to cDNA. Clones were sequenced by immunoSEQ multiplex PCR, and TCRdb holds only the in-frame ones, with some missing. The repertoire holds about 360,000 clones, with roughly 12% as singletons. The length of the CDR3 is 14 residues. Trimming cost V 4 bases and J 3 bases, with 10 bases left between them. The germline V gene encodes CDR1 SGHVS and CDR2 FQNEAQ. Study-level points and caveats: In patients and controls equally, PCR might favor templates that are shorter. Reduced insertions and increased deletions marked VDJ junctions in type 1 diabetes patients.

This clone occurred a few times. Its cognate antigen is unknown. Specimen: naive CD4+ T cells from blood. This TCR was sampled from a man younger than 35 in good health. The chain has TRBV7-8 and TRBJ1-5; unclear D gene. The CDR3 DNA reads as TGTGCCAGCAGCTCCCGGGTTATCAATCAGCCCCAGCATTTT. Protein: CASSSRVINQPQHF.